A single sample gave rise to the 27 T cell receptor beta chains below, sequenced in a study of shared clonotypes between healthy human individuals. Measured with immunoSEQ multiplex PCR; TCRdb has only the in-frame clones, and not every one. Of around 620,000 clones in the sample, roughly 95% were seen once. Naive CD8 populations comprised CD45RO-negative cells positively selected for CCR7, excluding terminally differentiated effector memory CD45RA+ cells. Material for sequencing was naive CD8+ T cells sorted from blood. These receptors were obtained from a woman aged 25 to 39 in good health.

The chain joins TRBV27 to TRBJ2-2, with D perhaps given as TRBD1 or TRBD2 (6 bases each). The ends were cut back, 9 bases at V and 2 bases at J, with 13 bases in the middle. The germline gives CDR1 MNHEY, CDR2 SMNVEV (reference sequence). This CDR3 contains 14 residues. CDR3 protein: CASGGLANTGELFF. The CDR3 DNA is TGTGCCAGTGGGGGGCTAGCTAACACCGGGGAGCTGTTTTTT.

This sequence joins TRBV7-9 and TRBJ1-2, with TRBD1 matching over 7 bases. CDR1 SEHNR and CDR2 FQNEAQ come from the germline V gene (reference sequence). The CDR3 covers 15 residues. The ends lost 4 bases at V and 3 bases at J; junction bases unmatched: 8. The CDR3 region is CASSSGQEPYYGYTF. In DNA, the CDR3 is TGTGCCAGCAGCTCAGGACAGGAGCCCTACTATGGCTACACCTTC.

Worth noting for this clone: Other DNA variants within this sample encode the same CDR3. The chain recombines TRBV5-1 with TRBJ1-1, with D perhaps TRBD1 (6 bases). This CDR3 comprises 14 residues. From germline, CDR1 is SGHRS and CDR2 YFSETQ. V was trimmed by 3 bases and J by 0 bases, leaving 9 bases between them. As DNA, the CDR3 is TGCGCCAGCAGCTGGACAGATATGAACACTGAAGCTTTCTTT. It codes for CASSWTDMNTEAFF. The whole variable domain, filled in from reference TRBV5-1 and TRBJ1-1, reads KAGVTQTPRYLIKTRGQQVTLSCSPISGHRSVSWYQQTPGQGLQFLFEYFSETQRNKGNFPGRFSGRQFSNSRSEMNVSTLELGDSALYLCASSWTDMNTEAFFGQGTRLTVV.

The chain has TRBV9 and TRBJ1-5; no clear D. Trimming shortened V by 4 bases and J by 2 bases, and 13 bases separated the two germline ends. Germline V gene lookup returns CDR1 SGDLS and CDR2 YYNGEE. The length of the CDR3 is 15 residues. CDR3 sequence (DNA): TGTGCCAGCAGCCCGGACCTGGGTCGCAATCAGCCCCAGCATTTT. This sequence encodes CASSPDLGRNQPQHF.

The V gene is TRBV28, the J gene TRBJ2-7; D perhaps matches TRBD1 (6 bases). The germline gives CDR1 MDHEN, CDR2 SYDVKM. The length of the CDR3 is 14 residues. With 3 bases removed from V and 6 bases from J, the gap between germline ends came to 15 bases. CDR3 DNA sequence: TGTGCCAGCAGTTTGACAGGAGCGGAGACCGAGCAGTACTTC. Its protein is CASSLTGAETEQYF.

J is TRBJ2-5 and V is TRBV9; 7 positions match TRBD2. With the DNA end fitting TRBJ2-7 better, the J assignment may be wrong. Germline CDR1 SGDLS, CDR2 YYNGEE. The CDR3 has 13 amino acids. The chain's CDR3 is CASSDGTNYEQYF. The CDR3 nucleotides are TGTGCCAGCAGCGACGGGACTAACTACGAGCAGTACTTC.

This clone was seen only a few times. The J gene is TRBJ2-1, the V gene TRBV4-1; D is possibly TRBD2 (6 bases). The CDR3 runs to 16 residues. Between the trimmed V and J ends, which lost 0 bases and 0 bases, there was a span of 9 bases. CDR1 and CDR2 (germline): MGHRA, YSYEKL. As DNA, the CDR3 is TGCGCCAGCAGCCAAGACGGGGGATTCTCCTACAATGAGCAGTTCTTC. Protein product: CASSQDGGFSYNEQFF.

V gene TRBV11-2 combines with J gene TRBJ1-5, with 7 bases fitting TRBD1. Germline lookup yields CDR1 SGHAT and CDR2 FQNNGV. V gave up 3 bases and J gave up 2 bases; unmatched junction bases: 7. The CDR3 runs 16 residues. As DNA, the CDR3 is TGTGCCAGCAGCTTTGGGACAGCCTCCGGCAATCAGCCCCAGCATTTT. Protein: CASSFGTASGNQPQHF.

The genes are TRBV4-1 and TRBJ2-7; TRBD2 might be the D (6 bases). V dropped 4 bases and J dropped 7 bases, with 23 bases sitting between them. CDR3 length: 16 amino acids. The germline CDR1 and CDR2 sequences are MGHRA and YSYEKL. CDR3 DNA: TGCGCCAGCAGCCCCTTGGGGCTAGCGATTACAAGGGAGCAGTACTTC. This encodes CASSPLGLAITREQYF.

To note about this clone: The sample contains more than one DNA sequence encoding this CDR3. The chain is built from TRBV9 and TRBJ2-7, with 9 bases that match TRBD2. Germline values: CDR1 SGDLS, CDR2 YYNGEE. The trim removed 2 bases at V and 4 bases at J, leaving 4 bases unmatched. CDR3 size: 14 residues. CDR3 sequence: CASSVGAGGYEQYF. In nucleotides, the CDR3 is TGTGCCAGCAGCGTTGGAGCGGGAGGATACGAGCAGTACTTC.

V is TRBV28 and J is TRBJ2-3; tentatively, D is TRBD2 (5 bases). Germline V gives CDR1 MDHEN, CDR2 SYDVKM. The CDR3 extends over 15 amino acids. The V end lost 5 bases, the J end lost 2 bases, and 14 bases lay between the germline ends. This CDR3 is CASSQPGELTDTQYF. DNA for the CDR3: TGTGCCAGCAGTCAGCCCGGGGAACTCACAGATACGCAGTATTTT. Using reference TRBV28 and TRBJ2-3 for the parts outside the CDR3, the full variable domain is DVKVTQSSRYLVKRTGEKVFLECVQDMDHENMFWYRQDPGLGLRLIYFSYDVKMKEKGDIPEGYSVSREKKERFSLILESASTNQTSMYLCASSQPGELTDTQYFGPGTRLTVL.

This clone has just one count. This chain joins TRBV7-9 and TRBJ2-1; the match to TRBD2 covers 8 bases. The ends lost 3 bases at V and 9 bases at J; junction bases unmatched: 4. The germline V gene has CDR1 SEHNR and CDR2 FQNEAQ (reference sequence). The CDR3 runs to 13 residues. The CDR3 region is CASSFTSGGEQFF. DNA of the CDR3: TGTGCCAGCAGCTTTACTAGCGGCGGTGAGCAGTTCTTC.

V usage is TRBV5-6 and J usage is TRBJ2-5; the match to TRBD2 covers 9 bases. The length of the CDR3 is 14 residues. Germline loops: CDR1 SGHDT, CDR2 YYEEEE. The ends lost 0 bases at V and 11 bases at J; junction bases unmatched: 8. CDR3 region: CASSLGLAVSEQYF. CDR3 DNA: TGTGCCAGCAGCTTGGGACTAGCGGTCTCTGAGCAGTACTTC.

This clone was seen only a few times. The gene calls are TRBV27 and TRBJ2-5; 9 nucleotides align to TRBD1. The end of the DNA is better explained by TRBJ2-7, so the J call may be wrong. The CDR3 has 13 residues. The germline CDR1 and CDR2 sequences are MNHEY and SMNVEV (reference sequence). CDR3 DNA: TGTGCCAGCAGTTGGGGACAGGGCTACGAGCAGTACTTC. Its protein product is CASSWGQGYEQYF.

The rearrangement uses TRBV5-4 and TRBJ2-5; no firm D call. The ends were cut back, 3 bases at V and 2 bases at J, with 8 bases in the middle. CDR1 is SGHNT and CDR2 is YYREEE in the germline V gene (reference sequence). This CDR3 is 13 amino acids long. The CDR3 DNA reads TGTGCCAGCAGCTCGAGCGCGCAAGAGACCCAGTACTTC. Translated, it gives CASSSSAQETQYF.

The chain employs TRBV9 and TRBJ2-3; 9 nucleotides line up with TRBD2. Trimming at V came to 3 bases and at J to 5 bases, leaving 10 bases not matched to a gene. CDR3 length: 16 amino acids. The germline CDR1 and CDR2 sequences are SGDLS and YYNGEE. The CDR3 region has the DNA TGTGCCAGCAGCGCAGACGCGGGAGGGCCCGGAGATACGCAGTATTTT. Translated, it gives CASSADAGGPGDTQYF.

The chain carries TRBV11-2 and TRBJ1-5; D unresolved. Germline CDR1 SGHAT, CDR2 FQNNGV. The CDR3 has 16 amino acids. V lost 0 bases, J lost 0 bases, and 9 bases lay in between. The CDR3 DNA is TGTGCCAGCAGCTTAGATTGGCACCTTAGCAATCAGCCCCAGCATTTT. It is translated as CASSLDWHLSNQPQHF.

The chain links TRBV6-5 to TRBJ2-7; TRBD2 matches at 11 bases. With V trimmed by 6 bases and J by 7 bases, 8 bases remained unmatched. The length of the CDR3 is 14 residues. Germline V gives CDR1 MNHEY, CDR2 SVGAGI. CDR3 sequence reads: CASSVGLAAREQYF. CDR3 nucleotide sequence: TGTGCCAGCAGCGTGGGACTAGCGGCGAGGGAGCAGTACTTC.

V and J are TRBV7-9 and TRBJ1-1, with D hard to call. The V and J ends lost 4 bases and 8 bases respectively, with 20 bases between them. Per germline, CDR1 SEHNR and CDR2 FQNEAQ (reference sequence). The CDR3 consists of 15 residues. For the CDR3, the DNA is TGTGCCAGCAGCTGGAAGGGCAGCTTAGTCCCGGAAGCTTTCTTT. Encoded protein: CASSWKGSLVPEAFF.

This sequence joins TRBV19 and TRBJ2-5, with 8 bases matching TRBD2. CDR1 and CDR2 from the germline V gene are LNHDA and SQIVND (reference sequence). Trimming at V came to 3 bases and at J to 4 bases, leaving 7 bases not matched to a gene. This CDR3 is built from 15 residues. CDR3 loop: CASSMDREGPETQYF. CDR3 in DNA: TGTGCCAGTAGTATGGACCGGGAGGGCCCAGAGACCCAGTACTTC.

The chain recombines TRBV11-2 with TRBJ2-7; D may match TRBD1 or TRBD2 (5 bases each). Germline V gene sequence: CDR1 SGHAT, CDR2 FQNNGV. V was trimmed by 6 bases and J by 2 bases, leaving 14 bases between them. The CDR3 is made up of 14 amino acids. The CDR3 bases are TGTGCCAGCAGTAACACCAGGGACCCCTACGAGCAGTACTTC. Translation: CASSNTRDPYEQYF.

The chain couples TRBV28 to TRBJ2-7; 12 nucleotides align to TRBD2. This CDR3 spans 17 amino acids. Germline values: CDR1 MDHEN, CDR2 SYDVKM. V gave up 0 bases and J gave up 0 bases; unmatched junction bases: 3. This CDR3 reads CASSLWRLAGVSYEQYF. The DNA for the CDR3 is TGTGCCAGCAGTTTATGGCGACTAGCGGGAGTCTCCTACGAGCAGTACTTC.

This clone has only one observation. J is TRBJ1-2 and V is TRBV27, with D unresolved. Per germline, CDR1 MNHEY and CDR2 SMNVEV (reference sequence). The CDR3 covers 15 residues. With 5 bases removed from V and 4 bases from J, the gap between germline ends came to 17 bases. The CDR3 nucleotides are TGTGCCAGCAGTCCGACCTCAGCCCGCTCCTATGGCTACACCTTC. Its translation: CASSPTSARSYGYTF.

V and J are TRBV6-1 and TRBJ2-7; D is ambiguous. Germline V CDR1 and CDR2: MNHNS, SASEGT. The CDR3 has 17 amino acids. V lost 3 bases and J 2 bases, leaving 20 bases between the germline ends. This CDR3 is CASSDAFASRSTYEQYF. CDR3 nucleotide sequence: TGTGCCAGCAGTGACGCATTTGCATCTAGATCAACCTACGAGCAGTACTTC.

The gene calls are TRBV5-4 and TRBJ1-2; D not resolved. Trimming cost V 4 bases and J 4 bases, with 8 bases left between them. Germline CDR1 and CDR2: SGHNT and YYREEE (reference sequence). This CDR3 comprises 12 residues. The CDR3 bases are TGTGCCAGCAGCGCCAGCGGCTATGGCTACACCTTC. This encodes CASSASGYGYTF.

The chain couples TRBV11-2 to TRBJ2-1; D is uncertain. The V gene lost 6 bases and the J gene lost 16 bases, with 22 bases spanning the gap. Germline-derived CDR1 and CDR2 are SGHAT and FQNNGV. The CDR3 totals 13 residues. The CDR3 nucleotides read TGTGCCAGCAGTCCTCTTACACGCGGCGGCCCCTTCTTC. Translating it yields CASSPLTRGGPFF.

Worth noting for this clone: Other DNA sequences within the sample encode an identical CDR3. The chain recombines TRBV27 with TRBJ2-7; no definite D call. CDR3 length: 13 amino acids. The germline gives CDR1 MNHEY, CDR2 SMNVEV (reference sequence). V shed 3 bases and J shed 0 bases, with 6 bases lying between them. The chain's CDR3 is CASSLDYSYEQYF. CDR3 bases: TGTGCCAGCAGTTTGGATTACTCCTACGAGCAGTACTTC.